This is a list of T cell receptor beta chains from one sample in a study of blood T cell repertoires in COVID-19. Data came from immunoSEQ multiplex PCR; TCRdb stores just in-frame clones and leaves some out. The repertoire consists of approximately 300,000 clones, with 87% occurring once and the leading ten covering 1%. Input material: peripheral blood. The source of these receptors is a man aged 45-60 years with active or convalescent COVID-19. CDR3s include the opening cysteine and the closing phenylalanine or tryptophan. A D gene is named only where the DNA matches it firmly. Rows may omit the clone size; those that give it use once, few, many or a size class.

j_call cdr3_length v_call d_call clone_size cdr3_aa cdr3_nt
TRBJ2-7 13 TRBV29-1 TRBD1 - CSVEDPRTGNKYF TGCAGCGTTGAAGATCCCAGGACAGGGAACAAGTACTTC
TRBJ1-1 15 TRBV5-1 TRBD1 few CASSMTGVGNTEAFF TGCGCCAGCAGCATGACAGGGGTGGGGAACACTGAAGCTTTCTTT
TRBJ1-3 16 TRBV18 - - CASSRDTGNSGNTIYF TGTGCCAGCTCACGGGATACAGGGAACTCTGGAAACACCATATATTTT
TRBJ1-5 14 TRBV6-1 - - CASSERQTPQPQHF TGTGCCAGCAGTGAAAGACAGACCCCTCAGCCCCAGCATTTT
TRBJ2-5 14 TRBV25-1 TRBD2 - CASSDSWGGETQYF TGTGCCAGCAGTGATAGTTGGGGGGGAGAGACCCAGTACTTC
TRBJ1-1 15 TRBV28 - - CASSFSYRVGTEAFF TGTGCCAGCAGTTTTTCCTACAGGGTCGGTACTGAAGCTTTCTTT
TRBJ1-1 12 TRBV3-1/TRBV3-2 - many CASSQGPLEAFF TGTGCCAGCAGCCAAGGTCCTCTCGAAGCTTTCTTT
TRBJ2-7 13 TRBV7-9 - - CASSLPGIYEQYF TGTGCCAGCAGCTTACCAGGGATTTACGAGCAGTACTTC
TRBJ2-7 15 TRBV27 TRBD2 - CASSSTSGLTYEQYF TGTGCCAGCAGTTCGACTAGCGGACTCACTTACGAGCAGTACTTC
TRBJ2-1 17 TRBV18 TRBD2 - CASSPRLAGGIENEQFF TGTGCCAGCTCACCACGTTTAGCGGGAGGAATTGAGAATGAGCAGTTCTTC
TRBJ2-7 16 TRBV27 TRBD1 - CASSPGQGASSYEQYF TGTGCCAGCAGTCCGGGACAGGGGGCGTCATCCTACGAGCAGTACTTC
TRBJ1-4 15 TRBV28 - - CASSPGDIRGEKLFF TGTGCCAGCAGTCCCGGGGACATAAGGGGTGAAAAACTGTTTTTT